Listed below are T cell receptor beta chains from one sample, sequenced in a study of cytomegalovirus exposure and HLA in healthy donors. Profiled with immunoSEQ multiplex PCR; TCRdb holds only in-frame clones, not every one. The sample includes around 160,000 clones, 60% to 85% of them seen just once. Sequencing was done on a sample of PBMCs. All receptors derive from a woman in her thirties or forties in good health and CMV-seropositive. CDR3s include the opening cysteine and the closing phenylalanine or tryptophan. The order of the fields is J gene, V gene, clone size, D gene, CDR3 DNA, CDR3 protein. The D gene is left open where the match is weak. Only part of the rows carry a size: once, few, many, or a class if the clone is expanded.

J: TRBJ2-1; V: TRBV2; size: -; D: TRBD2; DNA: TGTGCCAGCGTACGGGGGGGGGCGTGGTTCTTC; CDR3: CASVRGGAWFF
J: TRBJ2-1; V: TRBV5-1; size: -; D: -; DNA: TGCGCCAGCAGCCCTGCTCGGGGGGAGCAGTTCTTC; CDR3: CASSPARGEQFF
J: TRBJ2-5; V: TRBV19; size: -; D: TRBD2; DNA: TGTGCCAGTAGTATGGCTGCCCGGGGCGGGGGGGAGACCCAGTACTTC; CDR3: CASSMAARGGGETQYF
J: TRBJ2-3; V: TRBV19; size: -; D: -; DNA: TGTGCCAGTAGCCGACAGGCCCTCACAGATACGCAGTATTTT; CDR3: CASSRQALTDTQYF
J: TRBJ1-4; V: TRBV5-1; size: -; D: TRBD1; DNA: TGCGCCAGCAGCCGCCAGACAGGGCTGGATGAAAAACTGTTTTTT; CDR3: CASSRQTGLDEKLFF
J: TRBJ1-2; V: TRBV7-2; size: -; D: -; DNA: TGTGCCAGCAGCTCTCGCTTCCAGGTCCATGGCTACACCTTC; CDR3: CASSSRFQVHGYTF
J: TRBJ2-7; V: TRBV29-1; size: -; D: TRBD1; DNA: TGCAGCGCCAGAGGGGACAGGATCACCTACGAGCAGTACTTC; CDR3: CSARGDRITYEQYF
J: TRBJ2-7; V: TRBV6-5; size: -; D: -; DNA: TGTGCCAGCAGTTACAGGGGGGAGCAGTACTTC; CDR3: CASSYRGEQYF
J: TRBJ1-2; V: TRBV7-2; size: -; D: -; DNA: TGTGCCAGCAGCTCCCTTAACTATGGCTACACCTTC; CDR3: CASSSLNYGYTF
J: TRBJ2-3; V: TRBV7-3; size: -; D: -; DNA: TGTGCCAGCAGCTTTTCAGGGATGACAGATACGCAGTATTTT; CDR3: CASSFSGMTDTQYF
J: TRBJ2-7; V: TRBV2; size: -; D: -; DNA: TGTGCCAGTAGTATGGGACTCGAGCAGTACTTC; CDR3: CASSMGLEQYF
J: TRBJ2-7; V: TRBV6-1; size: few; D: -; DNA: TGTGCCAGCCAACCGGGACTCCTTTACGAGCAGTACTTC; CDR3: CASQPGLLYEQYF
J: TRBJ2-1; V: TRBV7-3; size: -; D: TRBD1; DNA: TGTGCCAGCAGCCCCACAGGGGCGGGTGAGCAGTTCTTC; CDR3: CASSPTGAGEQFF
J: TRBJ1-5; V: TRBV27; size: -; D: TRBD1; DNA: TGTGCCAGCAGAGCAGGGGGATGGAATCAGCCCCAGCATTTT; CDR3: CASRAGGWNQPQHF
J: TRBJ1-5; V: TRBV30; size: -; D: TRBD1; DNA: TGTGCCTGGAGTGATCGACAGGGGAAGCTTGTTCAGCCCCAGCATTTT; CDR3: CAWSDRQGKLVQPQHF
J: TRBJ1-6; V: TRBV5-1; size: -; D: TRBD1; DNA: TGCGCCAGCAGCGCCTCCCCGACAGGGGTTGGTTCACCCCTCCACTTT; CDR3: CASSASPTGVGSPLHF
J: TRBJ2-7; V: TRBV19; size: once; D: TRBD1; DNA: TGTGCCAGTAGTCCGGCCGGGACAGGGGACTACGAGCAGTACTTC; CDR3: CASSPAGTGDYEQYF
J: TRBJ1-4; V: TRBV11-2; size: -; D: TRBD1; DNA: TGTGCCAGCAGCTTAAGGCCAGGGGGTGGGGAAAAACTGTTTTTT; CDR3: CASSLRPGGGEKLFF
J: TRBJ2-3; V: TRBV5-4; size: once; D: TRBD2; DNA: TGTGCCAGCAGCGGCGGGGGGCCGGTGGCAGATACGCAGTATTTT; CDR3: CASSGGGPVADTQYF
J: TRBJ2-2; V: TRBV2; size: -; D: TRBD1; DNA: TGTGCCAGCTACGGACAGGGCGACACCGGGGAGCTGTTTTTT; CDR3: CASYGQGDTGELFF
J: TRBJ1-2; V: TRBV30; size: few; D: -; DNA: TGTGCCTGGAGTCCACCAGGGAACGAACGAGGCTACACCTTC; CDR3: CAWSPPGNERGYTF
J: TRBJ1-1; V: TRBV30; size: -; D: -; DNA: TGTGCCTGGGCCTTTGGGAGTGCTGAAGCTTTCTTT; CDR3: CAWAFGSAEAFF
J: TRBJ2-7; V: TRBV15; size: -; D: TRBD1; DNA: TGTGCCACCAGCAGAGCCGGGACAGGGGTGATTGAGCAGTACTTC; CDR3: CATSRAGTGVIEQYF
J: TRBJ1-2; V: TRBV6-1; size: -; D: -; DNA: TGTGCCAGCATCTATTCATCTAACTATGGCTACACCTTC; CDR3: CASIYSSNYGYTF
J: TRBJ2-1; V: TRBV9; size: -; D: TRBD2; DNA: TGTGCCAGCAGCACTAGCGGGGGGGCCGCATATGAGCAGTTCTTC; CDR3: CASSTSGGAAYEQFF
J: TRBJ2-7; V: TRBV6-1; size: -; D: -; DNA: TGTGCCAGCAGTATTACAGACGAGCAGTACTTC; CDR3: CASSITDEQYF
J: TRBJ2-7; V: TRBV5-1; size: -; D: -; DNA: TGCGCCAGCAGCGGGGCGCCAGGCCTCTCCTACGAGCAGTACTTC; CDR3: CASSGAPGLSYEQYF
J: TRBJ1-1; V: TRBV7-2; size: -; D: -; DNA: TGTGCCAGCAGCTTAGCCGGGACAAGGGCTAAAAACACTGAAGCTTTCTTT; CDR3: CASSLAGTRAKNTEAFF
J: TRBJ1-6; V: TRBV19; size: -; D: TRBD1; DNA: TGTGCCAGTAGTGCCTCGGGACAGGGGGGTTCACCCCTCCACTTT; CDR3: CASSASGQGGSPLHF
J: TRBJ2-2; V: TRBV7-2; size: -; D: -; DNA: TGTGCCAGCAGGGTACCAGGGGACACCGGGGAGCTGTTTTTT; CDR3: CASRVPGDTGELFF
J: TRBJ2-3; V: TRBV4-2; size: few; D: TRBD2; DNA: TGTGCCAGCAGCCAAGAGGGACTAGCGGGGGGTTTCACAGATACGCAGTATTTT; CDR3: CASSQEGLAGGFTDTQYF
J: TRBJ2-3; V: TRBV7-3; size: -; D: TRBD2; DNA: TGTGCCAGCAGCTTAAATTATCTAGCGGGGTTCACAGATACGCAGTATTTT; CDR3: CASSLNYLAGFTDTQYF
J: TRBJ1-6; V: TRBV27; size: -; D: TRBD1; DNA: TGTGCCAGCAGCTTCCGACAGGGGACCACGAGCTCCTATAATTCACCCCTCCACTTT; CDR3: CASSFRQGTTSSYNSPLHF
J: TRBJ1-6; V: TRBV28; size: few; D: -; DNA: TGTGCCAGCAATCCCGGGGCGCGGGGTGTGGAGTCCTATAATTCACCCCTCCACTTT; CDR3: CASNPGARGVESYNSPLHF
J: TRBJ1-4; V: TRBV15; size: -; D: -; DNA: TGTGCCACCAGCAGAGATGGGGGGGGAAGACTGTTTTTT; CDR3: CATSRDGGGRLFF
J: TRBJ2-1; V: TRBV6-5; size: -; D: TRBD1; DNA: TGTGCCAGCAGTCCTTGGACAGGTTCCAGTGAGCAGTTCTTC; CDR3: CASSPWTGSSEQFF
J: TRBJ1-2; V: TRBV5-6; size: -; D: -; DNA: TGTGCCAGCAGCTCTTATCCGGACTATGGCTACACCTTC; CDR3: CASSSYPDYGYTF
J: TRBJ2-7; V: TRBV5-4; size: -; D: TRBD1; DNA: TGTGCCAGCAGCCCCGGACAGGGGGATTGGTACGAGCAGTACTTC; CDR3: CASSPGQGDWYEQYF
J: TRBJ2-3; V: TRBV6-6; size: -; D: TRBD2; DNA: TGTGCCAGTAGTTTCCCGGGTAGCGGGGCTCCAGATACGCAGTATTTT; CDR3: CASSFPGSGAPDTQYF
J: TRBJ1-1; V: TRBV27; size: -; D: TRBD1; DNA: TGTGCCAGCAGTAAAGGACAGGAGAACACTGAAGCTTTCTTT; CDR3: CASSKGQENTEAFF
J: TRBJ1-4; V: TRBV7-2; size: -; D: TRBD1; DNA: TGTGCCAGCAGGAGGGACAGCCTAAATGAAAAACTGTTTTTT; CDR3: CASRRDSLNEKLFF
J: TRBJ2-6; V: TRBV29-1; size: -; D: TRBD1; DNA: TGCAGCGTCGGAAAATCCGGGACAGGGTATTCTGGGGCCAACGTCCTGACTTTC; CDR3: CSVGKSGTGYSGANVLTF
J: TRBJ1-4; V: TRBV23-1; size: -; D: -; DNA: TGCGCCAGCAGATTCTCCAGGGATAATGAAAAACTGTTTTTT; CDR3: CASRFSRDNEKLFF
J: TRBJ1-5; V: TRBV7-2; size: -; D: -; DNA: TGTGCCAGCAGCTTAACCTACAATCAGCCCCAGCATTTT; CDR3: CASSLTYNQPQHF
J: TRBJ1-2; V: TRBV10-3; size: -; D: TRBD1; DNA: TGTGCCATCAGTGAGTCCACAGGGGGCGCAAATGGCTACACCTTC; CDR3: CAISESTGGANGYTF
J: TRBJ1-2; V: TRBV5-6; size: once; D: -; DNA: TGTGCCAGCAGCTTGGACCCGCGGGGGGCTTATGGCTACACCTTC; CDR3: CASSLDPRGAYGYTF
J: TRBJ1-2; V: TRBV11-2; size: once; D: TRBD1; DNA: TGTGCCAGCAGCCGGGGGACAGGGGGCGAAGGCTACACCTTC; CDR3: CASSRGTGGEGYTF
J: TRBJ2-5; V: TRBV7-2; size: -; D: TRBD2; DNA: TGTGCCAGCAGCTTAGGGACTAGCGGGGGGCCAGAGACCCAGTACTTC; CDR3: CASSLGTSGGPETQYF
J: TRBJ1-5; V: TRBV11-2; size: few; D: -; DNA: TGTGCCAGCAGCTTAGCAGGACAGTCGAATCAGCCCCAGCATTTT; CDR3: CASSLAGQSNQPQHF
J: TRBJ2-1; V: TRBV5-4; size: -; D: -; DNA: TGTGCCAGCGGTACAGGGAACAATGAGCAGTTCTTC; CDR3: CASGTGNNEQFF
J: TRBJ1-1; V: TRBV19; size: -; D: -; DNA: TGTGCCAGTACTGAAGGGGGGGCGAACACTGAAGCTTTCTTT; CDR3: CASTEGGANTEAFF
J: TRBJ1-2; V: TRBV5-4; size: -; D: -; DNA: TGTGCCAGCAGCCGCCCCGGGGTTTATGGCTACACCTTC; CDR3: CASSRPGVYGYTF
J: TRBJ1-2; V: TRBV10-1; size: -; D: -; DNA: TGCGCCAGCAGTGAGAGGATAAACTATGGCTACACTTTC; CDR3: CASSERINYGYTF
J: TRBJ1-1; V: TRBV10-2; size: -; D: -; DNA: TGCGCCAGCAGGTACAGCGGGAACACTGAAGCTTTCTTT; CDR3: CASRYSGNTEAFF
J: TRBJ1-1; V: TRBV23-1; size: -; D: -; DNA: TGCGCCAGCAGTCAGCTTACAGGGTTGTACACTGAAGCTTTCTTT; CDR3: CASSQLTGLYTEAFF
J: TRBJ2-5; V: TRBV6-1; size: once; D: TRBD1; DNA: TGTGCCAGCAGTGAGACAGGGAACATGGAGACCCAGTACTTC; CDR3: CASSETGNMETQYF
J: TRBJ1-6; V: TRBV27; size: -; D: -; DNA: TGTGCCAGCAGCCGGGGGGGCCGGGGGTCACCCCTCCACTTT; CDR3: CASSRGGRGSPLHF
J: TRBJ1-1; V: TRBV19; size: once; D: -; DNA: TGTGCCAGTAAACCGGACGGGGTGAACACTGAAGCTTTCTTT; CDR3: CASKPDGVNTEAFF
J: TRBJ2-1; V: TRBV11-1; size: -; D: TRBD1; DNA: TGTGCCAGCAGCCGGGGACAGGGGTCCTACAATGAGCAGTTCTTC; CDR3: CASSRGQGSYNEQFF
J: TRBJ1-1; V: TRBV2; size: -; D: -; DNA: TGTGCCAGCAGTGACACCGGGAGGAGGGCTTTCTTT; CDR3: CASSDTGRRAFF